Reported below is one T cell receptor beta chain. Antigen: not known. Cultured CD4+ T cells had their DNA profiled by the Oncomine TCR Beta short-read assay. Using its own MiXCR run on the PCR reads, TCRdb lists one record per CDR3 protein. The sample includes 5,000 to 7,000 distinct CDR3 sequences, under 40% of them seen just once. The data derive from a study of vaccination and CD4 T cells after COVID-19. Study context: The post-COVID sampling time was a median about 100 days after diagnosis, ranging from 35 to 161. Study conclusions and caveats: SARS-CoV-2-reactive clonotypes rose nonsignificantly, with the median going from approximately 21 to 40.

V was pared by 0 bases and J by 6 bases, with 7 bases between. Germline CDR1 reads SGHRS; CDR2 reads YFSETQ. The CDR3 extends over 14 amino acids. Treatment described: roughly nine-day PBMC culture with coronavirus spike peptide pools or control peptides (ViraFEST assay). Gathered ahead of the COVID-19 pandemic (2011-2018) were the CD4+ T cells of the unexposed donor. Researchers challenged CD4+ T cells from unexposed donors with SARS-CoV-2 S/N and four cold-coronavirus spikes, cells permitting. V usage is TRBV5-1 and J usage is TRBJ1-6; D ambiguous. The source is a human donor in good health. The sample was CD4+ T cells from blood, cultured in vitro. The CDR3: CASSLVGPNSPLHF. The CDR3 DNA follows: TGCGCCAGCAGCTTGGTAGGACCTAATTCACCCCTCCACTTT. The variable domain in full, completed from reference TRBV5-1 and TRBJ1-6, reads KAGVTQTPRYLIKTRGQQVTLSCSPISGHRSVSWYQQTPGQGLQFLFEYFSETQRNKGNFPGRFSGRQFSNSRSEMNVSTLELGDSALYLCASSLVGPNSPLHFGNGTRLTVT.